This TCR beta chain was identified during a study of blood T cell repertoires in COVID-19. Overall study context: COVID-19 samples collected from the United States, Italy and Spain covered acute and convalescent phases. From T cells, B-cell-depleted T cells, or PBMCs came the material, which was cDNA or gDNA.

Measured with immunoSEQ multiplex PCR; TCRdb has only the in-frame clones, and not every one. Here the sample spans around 69,000 clones, 70% to 90% being singletons. In germline, CDR1 is SGHRS, CDR2 YFSETQ. The CDR3 sequence is 15 residues long. V dropped 4 bases and J dropped 2 bases, with 12 bases sitting between them. The sample comprised peripheral blood. This sequence originates from a man in his fifties with acute or convalescent COVID-19. The gene calls are TRBV5-1 and TRBJ1-4; D unresolved. The CDR3 DNA sequence: TGCGCCAGCAGCCCGATAGCGGGGACTAATGAAAAACTGTTTTTT. Translating gives CASSPIAGTNEKLFF.